Listed below are T cell receptor beta chains from one sample, sequenced in a study of beta chain features in type 1 diabetes. The table came from immunoSEQ multiplex PCR; TCRdb's copy has only in-frame clones and leaves some out. The repertoire has hundreds of thousands of clones, about an eighth of them found once; the top ten carry less than 0.025%. Sequenced sample: naive CD4+ T cells from blood. The receptors come from a man between 18 and 35 years old with type 1 diabetes. The CDR3 runs from the conserved cysteine through the conserved F or W. A D gene is named only where the DNA matches it firmly. Not all rows give a size; the values are once, few, many and, for expanded clones, a class.

TRBD1	TRBJ1-6	TRBV18	.	CASSSRTGSDSPLHF	TGTGCCAGCTCATCTCGGACAGGGAGCGATTCACCCCTCCACTTT
.	TRBJ1-1	TRBV9	few	CASSAGQRNTEAFF	TGTGCCAGCAGCGCAGGACAGAGGAACACTGAAGCTTTCTTT
.	TRBJ2-7	TRBV4-2	few	CASSQDSKVGYEQYF	TGTGCCAGCAGCCAAGACTCAAAGGTAGGCTACGAGCAGTACTTC
TRBD1	TRBJ2-3	TRBV5-1	.	CASSLPGQGGADTQYF	TGCGCCAGCAGCCTGCCGGGACAGGGGGGTGCAGATACGCAGTATTTT
TRBD2	TRBJ2-1	TRBV30	.	CAWQAGGTYNEQFF	TGTGCCTGGCAAGCGGGGGGAACCTACAATGAGCAGTTCTTC
.	TRBJ2-1	TRBV2	.	CASSVTLNNEQFF	TGTGCCAGCAGTGTGACCCTAAACAATGAGCAGTTCTTC
.	TRBJ2-7	TRBV6-1	few	CASNNRDGEQYF	TGTGCCAGCAACAACAGGGACGGCGAGCAGTACTTC
.	TRBJ2-1	TRBV28	few	CASSRALKFGEQFF	TGTGCCAGCTCTCGGGCGCTAAAATTCGGTGAGCAGTTCTTC
.	TRBJ1-1	TRBV18	few	CASSPPGGTEAFF	TGTGCCAGCTCACCACCGGGGGGTACTGAAGCTTTCTTT
.	TRBJ2-2	TRBV19	few	CASSLYTGELFF	TGTGCCAGTAGTTTATACACCGGGGAGCTGTTTTTT
.	TRBJ1-1	TRBV7-9	.	CASSPGLRGPNTEAFF	TGTGCCAGCAGCCCAGGACTCCGGGGACCGAACACTGAAGCTTTCTTT
.	TRBJ1-2	TRBV5-1	.	CASSPQGHGYTF	TGCGCCAGCAGCCCTCAGGGACATGGCTACACCTTC
.	TRBJ2-2	TRBV6-1	.	CASHPGDTNTGELFF	TGTGCCAGCCACCCGGGGGATACGAACACCGGGGAGCTGTTTTTT
.	TRBJ2-7	TRBV7-9	few	CASSVRDNSYEQYF	TGTGCCAGCAGCGTCCGGGACAACTCCTACGAGCAGTACTTC
.	TRBJ2-7	TRBV30	.	CAWAGVAYEQYF	TGTGCCTGGGCAGGGGTTGCCTACGAGCAGTACTTC
.	TRBJ1-1	TRBV4-2	.	CASSQDLQGALEAFF	TGTGCCAGCAGCCAAGACTTACAAGGGGCGCTCGAAGCTTTCTTT
.	TRBJ1-1	TRBV5-1	.	CASSLLQAENTEAFF	TGCGCCAGCAGCTTGCTCCAGGCTGAGAACACTGAAGCTTTCTTT
TRBD1	TRBJ2-7	TRBV7-2	few	CASSFQGQGNFDEQYF	TGTGCCAGCAGCTTCCAGGGACAGGGGAATTTCGACGAGCAGTACTTC
TRBD1	TRBJ2-1	TRBV30	.	CAWSVTGGNEQFF	TGTGCCTGGAGTGTAACAGGGGGCAATGAGCAGTTCTTC
.	TRBJ1-6	TRBV7-2	.	CASSSRAPVYLHF	TGTGCCAGCAGCTCCCGGGCCCCGGTTTACCTCCACTTT
TRBD1	TRBJ1-1	TRBV19	.	CASRVRGSTEAFF	TGTGCCAGTAGGGTCAGGGGGAGTACTGAAGCTTTCTTT
TRBD1	TRBJ1-2	TRBV28	.	CASRQGLGYTF	TGTGCCAGCCGACAGGGATTGGGCTACACCTTC
TRBD2	TRBJ2-3	TRBV7-8	few	CASSLVGSGGITDTQYF	TGTGCCAGCAGCTTAGTTGGTAGCGGGGGGATCACAGATACGCAGTATTTT
.	TRBJ2-3	TRBV13	.	CASSFSGLEGTDTQYF	TGTGCCAGCAGCTTCAGCGGACTGGAAGGCACAGATACGCAGTATTTT
.	TRBJ2-4	TRBV19	few	CASSIRGTSSLAKNIQYF	TGTGCCAGTAGTATAAGGGGGACATCGTCGTTAGCCAAAAACATTCAGTACTTC
.	TRBJ2-3	TRBV5-6	few	CASSYGVSTDTQYF	TGTGCCAGCAGCTACGGGGTTAGCACAGATACGCAGTATTTT
TRBD1	TRBJ2-3	TRBV7-9	few	CASSFRQGTSTDTQYF	TGTGCCAGCAGCTTTCGACAGGGCACTAGCACAGATACGCAGTATTTT
TRBD1	TRBJ2-2	TRBV7-9	.	CASSLPRDRKNTGELFF	TGTGCCAGCAGCTTGCCCCGGGACAGAAAGAACACCGGGGAGCTGTTTTTT
.	TRBJ2-1	TRBV7-3	.	CASSLIRPVKGVNEQFF	TGTGCCAGCAGCTTAATCAGGCCGGTTAAAGGTGTAAATGAGCAGTTCTTC
.	TRBJ2-5	TRBV28	.	CASSPLREGRIQETQYF	TGTGCCAGCAGTCCCCTTCGAGAGGGGCGAATCCAAGAGACCCAGTACTTC
.	TRBJ1-2	TRBV18	.	CASSPKLNYGYTF	TGTGCCAGCTCACCAAAGTTAAACTATGGCTACACCTTC
.	TRBJ2-5	TRBV10-2	few	CASSTRPAGTQYF	TGCGCCAGCAGTACGCGGCCGGCGGGGACCCAGTACTTC